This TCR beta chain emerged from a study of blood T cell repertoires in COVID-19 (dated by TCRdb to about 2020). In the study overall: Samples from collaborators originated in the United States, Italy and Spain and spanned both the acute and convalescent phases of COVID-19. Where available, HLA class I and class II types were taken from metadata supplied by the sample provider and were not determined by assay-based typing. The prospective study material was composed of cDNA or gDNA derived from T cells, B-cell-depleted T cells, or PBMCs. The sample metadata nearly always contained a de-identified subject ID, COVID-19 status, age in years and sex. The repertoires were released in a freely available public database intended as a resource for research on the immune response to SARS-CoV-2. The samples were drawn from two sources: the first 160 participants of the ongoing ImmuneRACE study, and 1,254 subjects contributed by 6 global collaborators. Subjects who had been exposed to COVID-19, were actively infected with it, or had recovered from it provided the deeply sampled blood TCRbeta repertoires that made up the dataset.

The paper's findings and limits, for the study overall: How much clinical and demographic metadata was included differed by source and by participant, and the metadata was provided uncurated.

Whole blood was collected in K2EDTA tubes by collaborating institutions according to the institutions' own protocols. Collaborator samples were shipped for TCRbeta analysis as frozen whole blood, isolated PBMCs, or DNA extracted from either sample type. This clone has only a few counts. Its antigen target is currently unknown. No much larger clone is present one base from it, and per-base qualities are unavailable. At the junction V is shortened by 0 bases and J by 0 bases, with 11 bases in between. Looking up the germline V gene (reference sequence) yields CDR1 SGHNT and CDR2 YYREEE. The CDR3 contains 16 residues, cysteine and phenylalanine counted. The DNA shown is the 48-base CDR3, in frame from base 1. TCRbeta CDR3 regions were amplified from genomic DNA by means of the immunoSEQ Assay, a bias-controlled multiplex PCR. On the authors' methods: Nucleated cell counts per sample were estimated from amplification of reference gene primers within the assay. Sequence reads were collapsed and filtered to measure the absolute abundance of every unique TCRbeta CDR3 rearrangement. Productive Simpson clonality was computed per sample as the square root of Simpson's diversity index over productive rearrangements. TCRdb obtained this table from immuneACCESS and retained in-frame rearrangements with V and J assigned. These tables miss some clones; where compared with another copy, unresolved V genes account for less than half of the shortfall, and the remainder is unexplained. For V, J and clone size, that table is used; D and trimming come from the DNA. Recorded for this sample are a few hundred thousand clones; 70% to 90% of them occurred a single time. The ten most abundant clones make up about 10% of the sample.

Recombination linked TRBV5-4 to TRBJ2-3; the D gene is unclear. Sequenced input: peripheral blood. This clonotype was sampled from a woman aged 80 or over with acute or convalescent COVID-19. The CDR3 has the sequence CASSLATVRSTDTQYF. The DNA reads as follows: TGTGCCAGCAGCTTGGCTACAGTTCGTAGCACAGATACGCAGTATTTT.